This entry lists 8 T cell receptor beta chains sequenced from one sample in a study of T cells in Graves' hyperthyroidism and ophthalmopathy. RNA transcripts provided the source from which TCR beta CDR3 regions were amplified. First-round RT-PCR with HTBI primers amplified the TCR CDR3 region. A single record per CDR3 protein comes from TCRdb applying MiXCR to the multiplex PCR reads. Seen here are 650,000 to 850,000 distinct CDR3 sequences, roughly a sixth observed once, and the top ten hold roughly 17%. Sequenced input: blood. These receptors all stem from a woman between 50 and 59 years old with Graves' hyperthyroidism that later progressed to Graves' ophthalmopathy.

This clonotype has a handful of counts. The chain recombines TRBV6-1 with TRBJ2-1, with a weak D call TRBD1 (5 bases). V was shortened by 7 bases and J by 2 bases, with 15 bases between the two germline ends. CDR3 size: 15 residues. Germline values: CDR1 MNHNS, CDR2 SASEGT. The CDR3 DNA reads TGTGCCAGCACTCCCCGGCAGGGTCCCTACAATGAGCAGTTCTTC. Its translation: CASTPRQGPYNEQFF.

Many counts were recorded for this clonotype. The chain joins TRBV11-3 to TRBJ2-3; weak D call: TRBD1 (6 bases). Germline lookup yields CDR1 SGHNT and CDR2 YENEEA. This CDR3 is built from 15 residues. Trimming removed 5 bases from V and 0 bases from J, with 12 bases in between. Here the CDR3 reads CASSRRTGSTDTQYF. The CDR3 bases are TGTGCCAGCAGCCGTCGTACAGGGAGCACAGATACGCAGTATTTT.

There are many counts of this clonotype. This chain uses TRBV9 with TRBJ1-1; 7 bases fit TRBD1. This CDR3 is built from 14 residues. J lost 1 base, V lost 3 bases, and 3 bases had no gene match. Germline CDR1 is SGDLS and CDR2 is YYNGEE. The CDR3 DNA is TGTGCCAGCAGCGGAAGACAGGGGAACACTGAAGCTTTCTTT. Translating it yields CASSGRQGNTEAFF.

This clonotype was found a few times. The rearrangement uses TRBV30 and TRBJ1-6, with 7 nucleotides matching TRBD1. The germline gives CDR1 GTSNPN, CDR2 SVGIG (reference sequence). The CDR3 has 14 amino acids. J gave up 9 bases and V 0 bases, and 5 bases lay outside the gene matches. CDR3 sequence (DNA): TGTGCCTGGAGTGTCCGGGACAGTGGTTCACCCCTCCACTTT. Its translation is CAWSVRDSGSPLHF.

This clonotype was seen at least ten times. The rearrangement links TRBV7-9 to TRBJ1-5; D is undetermined. This CDR3 is built from 13 residues. Germline V gene data show CDR1 as SEHNR and CDR2 as FQNEAQ (reference sequence). With 5 bases removed from V and 5 bases from J, the gap between germline ends came to 10 bases. The CDR3: CASSHGGYQPQHF. The CDR3, as DNA: TGTGCCAGCAGCCATGGTGGGTATCAGCCCCAGCATTTT.

V is TRBV11-2 and J is TRBJ1-4; D is perhaps TRBD1 (5 bases). CDR1 is SGHAT and CDR2 is FQNNGV in the germline V gene. Trimming took 3 bases from V and 3 from J, leaving 11 bases between them. The CDR3 sequence is 15 residues long. The DNA for the CDR3 is TGTGCCAGCAGCTTTAGGGGTATAGCTAATGAAAAACTGTTTTTT. It encodes CASSFRGIANEKLFF.

This clonotype was found many times. V is TRBV6-1 and J is TRBJ1-1; perhaps TRBD1 as D (6 bases). V dropped 7 bases and J dropped 4 bases, with 13 bases sitting between them. The V gene's germline CDR1 is MNHNS and CDR2 SASEGT. This CDR3 is built from 13 residues. CDR3 protein: CASTTGRSTEAFF. In DNA form, the CDR3 reads TGTGCCAGCACAACAGGGCGTTCCACTGAAGCTTTCTTT.

The chain joins TRBV11-2 to TRBJ2-5, with no clear D. The CDR3 is 11 amino acids. V lost 2 bases to trimming and J lost 9 bases, with 7 bases between them. CDR1 SGHAT and CDR2 FQNNGV come from the germline V gene. DNA of the CDR3: TGTGCCAGCAGCTTAATGGGATCCCAGTACTTC. This sequence encodes CASSLMGSQYF.